The 2 T cell receptor beta chains below come from one sample, sequenced in a study of CXCR3-negative and CXCR3-positive naive CD8 T cells. Libraries of TRB cDNA were made by 5' RACE and carried UMIs. TCRdb reprocessed the 5' RACE reads, with one entry per CDR3 protein and no DNA. This table lists more than 65,000 distinct CDR3 sequences. Sequencing used naive CXCR3- CD8+ T cells from blood. Subset given: CD45RO-CCR7+CD27+CD95- naive CD8+ T cells lacking CXCR3 (TNR3-). The source of these receptors is a human donor in good health. Some clones in this sample may be carry-over from other donors' samples.

V is TRBV7-9 and J is TRBJ2-7. Germline lookup yields CDR1 SEHNR and CDR2 FQNEAQ (reference sequence). The CDR3 runs 15 residues. CDR3 amino acids: CASSIEETYSYEQYF. The full variable domain, completed using reference TRBV7-9 and TRBJ2-7, is DTGVSQNPRHKITKRGQNVTFRCDPISEHNRLYWYRQTLGQGPEFLTYFQNEAQLEKSRLLSDRFSAERPKGSFSTLEIQRTEQGDSAMYLCASSIEETYSYEQYFGPGTRLTVT.

The chain has TRBV3-1 and TRBJ2-4; as DNA is missing, the TRBD2 call by TCRdb cannot be tested. CDR3 length: 16 residues. Germline CDR1 is LGHDT and CDR2 is YNNKEL (reference sequence). The CDR3: CASSQDPGEVLNIQYF.